This T cell receptor beta chain comes out of a study of blood T cell repertoires in COVID-19. Germline CDR1 reads MNHEY; CDR2 reads SVGAGI. This CDR3 comprises 14 residues. With V trimmed by 2 bases and J by 7 bases, 2 bases remained unmatched. Original processing notes: Nucleated cell number was recorded as an estimate derived from reference gene primer amplification. Profiled with immunoSEQ multiplex PCR; TCRdb holds only in-frame clones, not every one. V, J and clone size derive from that table, while D and trimming were established from the DNA sequence. The sample holds almost 400,000 clones; around 87% are singletons and the top ten take about 0.89%.

The TCR originated in a woman in her twenties or thirties with acute COVID-19. The sequencing input was PBMCs or T cells enriched from blood (not recorded which). The genes are TRBV6-5 and TRBJ1-4, with TRBD1 matching over 9 bases. Written as DNA, the CDR3 is TGTGCCAGCAGTTACCGGGACAGGGTTGAAAAACTGTTTTTT. It codes for CASSYRDRVEKLFF.